This T cell receptor beta chain was recovered during a study of PD-1 blockade in mismatch repair-deficient tumors. Study as a whole: Patients had 12 to 13 mismatch repair-deficient cancer types and were previously treated and progressing.

Germline lookup yields CDR1 SGHTA and CDR2 FQGTGA. CDR3 length: 13 residues. V gave up 5 bases and J gave up 9 bases; unmatched junction bases: 8. The repertoire was sequenced with immunoSEQ multiplex PCR; TCRdb's copy has only in-frame clones and lacks some. Here the sample spans some 19,000 clones, more than 65% being singletons. This sequence joins TRBV7-3 and TRBJ2-3; 7 nucleotides align to TRBD1. The sequence derives from an adult with mismatch repair-deficient cancer. This material consisted of PBMCs, taken 52 weeks after starting pembrolizumab. CDR3 coding DNA: TGTGCCAGCAGCACGATGACAGGGTCAACGCAGTATTTT. Protein product: CASSTMTGSTQYF.